This T cell receptor (beta chain) was identified during a study of identical twins. CDR1 SGHTA and CDR2 FQGTGA come from the germline V gene. The J segment lost 5 bases and the V segment lost 3 bases, leaving 13 bases of the junction unmatched. The CDR3 is made up of 17 amino acids. MiXCR, applied by TCRdb to the 5' RACE reads, yields one record per CDR3 protein. The sample lists around 250,000 distinct CDR3 sequences; roughly 13% were seen once. This clonotype was observed a few times. No antigen is known for it. Overall study results and limits: Insertions ran lower in abundant cord blood beta clonotypes, though not in memory repertoires. Interpretation of the results relied on cross-sectional statistical analysis and not on following the same donors.

Another study also made use of these data, one on yellow fever vaccine responses in identical twins.

The chain is built from TRBV7-3 and TRBJ2-3, with 8 nucleotides matching TRBD1. Source material: memory (CD45RO+) T cells sorted from blood. The receptor comes from a woman younger than 30 in good health. The CDR3 bases are TGTGCCAGCAGCTTGACAGGGGTGGGGCTTTCCGGAGATACGCAGTATTTT. Protein product: CASSLTGVGLSGDTQYF.